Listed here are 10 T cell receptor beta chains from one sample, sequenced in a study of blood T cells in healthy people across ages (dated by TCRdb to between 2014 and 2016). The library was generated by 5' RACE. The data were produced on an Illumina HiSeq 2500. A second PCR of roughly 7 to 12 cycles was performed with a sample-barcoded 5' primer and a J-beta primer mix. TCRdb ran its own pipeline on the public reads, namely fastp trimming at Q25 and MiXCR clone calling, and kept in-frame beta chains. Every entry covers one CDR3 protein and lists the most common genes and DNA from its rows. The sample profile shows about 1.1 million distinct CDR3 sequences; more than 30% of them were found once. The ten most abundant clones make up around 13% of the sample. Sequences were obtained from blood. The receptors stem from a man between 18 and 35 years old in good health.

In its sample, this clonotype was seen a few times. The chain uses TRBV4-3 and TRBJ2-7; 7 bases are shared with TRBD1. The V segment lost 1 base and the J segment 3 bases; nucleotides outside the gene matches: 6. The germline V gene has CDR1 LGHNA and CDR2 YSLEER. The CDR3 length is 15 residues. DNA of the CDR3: TGCGCCAGCAGCCAAGTGTCGACAGGGAGCTACGAGCAGTACTTC. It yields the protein CASSQVSTGSYEQYF.

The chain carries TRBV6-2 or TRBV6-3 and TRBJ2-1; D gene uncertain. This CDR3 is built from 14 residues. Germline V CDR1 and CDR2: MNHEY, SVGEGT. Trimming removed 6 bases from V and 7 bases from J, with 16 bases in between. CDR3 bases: TGTGCCAGCAGCCACGTCCAGCCTCGGAATGAGCAGTTCTTC. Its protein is CASSHVQPRNEQFF.

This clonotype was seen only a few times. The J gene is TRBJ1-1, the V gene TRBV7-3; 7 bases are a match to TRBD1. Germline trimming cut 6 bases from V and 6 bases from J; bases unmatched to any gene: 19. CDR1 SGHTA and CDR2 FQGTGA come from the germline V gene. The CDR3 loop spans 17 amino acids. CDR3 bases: TGTGCCAGCAGTTCCTCGGACAGGCCAATGTTGCCCTCTGAAGCTTTCTTT. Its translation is CASSSSDRPMLPSEAFF.

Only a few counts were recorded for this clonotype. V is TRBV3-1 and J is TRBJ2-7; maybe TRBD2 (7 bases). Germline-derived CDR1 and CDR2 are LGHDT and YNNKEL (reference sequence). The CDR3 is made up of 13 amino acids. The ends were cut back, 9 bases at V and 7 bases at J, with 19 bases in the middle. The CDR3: CASSKRGDYEQYF. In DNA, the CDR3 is TGTGCCAGTTCAAAGAGGGGGGACTATGAGCAGTACTTC.

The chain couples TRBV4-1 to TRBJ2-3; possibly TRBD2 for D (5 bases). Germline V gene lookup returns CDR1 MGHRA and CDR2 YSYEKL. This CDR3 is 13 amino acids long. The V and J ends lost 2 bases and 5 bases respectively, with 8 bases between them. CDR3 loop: CASSQTGLDTQYF. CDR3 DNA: TGCGCCAGCAGCCAAACGGGGTTAGATACGCAGTATTTT.

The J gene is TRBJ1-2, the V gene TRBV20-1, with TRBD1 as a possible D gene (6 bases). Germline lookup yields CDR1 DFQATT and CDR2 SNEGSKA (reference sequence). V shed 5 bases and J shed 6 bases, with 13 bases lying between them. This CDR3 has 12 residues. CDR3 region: CSALQGRDGYTF. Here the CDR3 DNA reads TGCAGTGCTCTGCAGGGGAGGGATGGCTACACCTTC.

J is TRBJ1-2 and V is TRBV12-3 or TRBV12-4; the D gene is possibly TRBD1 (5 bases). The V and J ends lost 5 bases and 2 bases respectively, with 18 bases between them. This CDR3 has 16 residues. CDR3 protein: CASSLYGTASNYGYTF. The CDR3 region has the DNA TGTGCCAGCAGTCTGTACGGGACCGCATCCAACTATGGCTACACCTTC.

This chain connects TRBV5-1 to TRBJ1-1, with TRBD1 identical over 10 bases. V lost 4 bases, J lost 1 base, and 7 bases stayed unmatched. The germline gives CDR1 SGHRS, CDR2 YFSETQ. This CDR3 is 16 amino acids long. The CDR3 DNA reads TGCGCCAGCAGCCCGGGGGACAGGGGAGGGAACACTGAAGCTTTCTTT. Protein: CASSPGDRGGNTEAFF.

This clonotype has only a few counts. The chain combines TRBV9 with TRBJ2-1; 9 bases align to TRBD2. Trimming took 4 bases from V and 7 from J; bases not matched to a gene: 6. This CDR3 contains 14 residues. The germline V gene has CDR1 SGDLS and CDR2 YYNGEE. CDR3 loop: CASSPGTSLNEQFF. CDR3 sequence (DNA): TGTGCCAGCAGCCCGGGGACTAGCCTTAATGAGCAGTTCTTC.

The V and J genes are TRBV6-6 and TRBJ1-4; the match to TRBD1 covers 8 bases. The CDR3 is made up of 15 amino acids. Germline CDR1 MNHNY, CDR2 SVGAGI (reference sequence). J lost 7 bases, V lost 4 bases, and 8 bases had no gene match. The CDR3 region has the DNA TGTGCCAGCAGTTCGGGCACAGGGGGGACTGAAAAACTGTTTTTT. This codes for CASSSGTGGTEKLFF.